This T cell receptor beta chain was recovered during a study of blood T cells in healthy people across ages. To note about this clonotype: Antigen specificity is unknown.

The CDR3 extends over 14 amino acids. V shed 1 base and J shed 8 bases, with 12 bases lying between them. Germline V gives CDR1 SGHTA, CDR2 FQGTGA. Study results and caveats: More naive CD4+ cells and higher diversity marked long-lived donors relative to aged donors.

A sample-barcoded 5' primer and a J-beta primer mix were used in a second PCR of about 7 to 11 cycles. MiXCR, run by TCRdb on the 5' RACE reads, gives a single entry per CDR3 protein. This table has roughly 1,800,000 distinct CDR3 sequences, 49% appearing once. Sample: blood. The sequence derives from a middle-aged woman in good health. The chain combines TRBV7-3 with TRBJ2-1, with D hard to call. CDR3 in DNA: TGTGCCAGCAGCTTAAGCCGGGTTCAGGATGAGCAGTTCTTC. It yields the protein CASSLSRVQDEQFF.